Listed here are 12 T cell receptor beta chains from one sample, sequenced in a study of vaccination and CD4 T cells after COVID-19 (dated by TCRdb to between 2021 and 2024). Explained via the paper, the treatment or condition label denotes: approximately nine-day PBMC culture with coronavirus spike peptide pools or control peptides (ViraFEST assay). These receptors have no known antigen. Libraries were made using PCR. Sequencing took place on an Illumina iSeq 100. At the Johns Hopkins FTIC core, DNA from the cultured CD4+ T cells underwent TCR sequencing with the Oncomine TCR Beta short-read assay. TCRdb passed the public sequencing reads through fastp at Q25 and MiXCR, retaining productive beta sequences. Merged by CDR3 protein, the rows form single entries marked with the most common genes and DNA. The sample table records more than 15,000 distinct CDR3 sequences; about 70% of these occur just once. The ten largest account for over 15% of the sample.

The sample taken for sequencing was CD4+ T cells from blood, cultured in vitro. All receptors come from a human donor who had recovered from COVID-19.

In its sample, this clonotype was seen once. V is TRBV27 and J is TRBJ1-4; D ambiguous. Between the trimmed V and J ends, which lost 2 bases and 11 bases, there was a span of 12 bases. The CDR3 is 13 amino acids. Germline lookup yields CDR1 MNHEY and CDR2 SMNVEV (reference sequence). CDR3 protein: CASSLGVDRKLFF. CDR3 in DNA: TGTGCCAGCAGTTTAGGCGTGGACCGCAAACTGTTTTTT.

J is TRBJ2-7 and V is TRBV7-2; no firm D call. The V and J ends lost 4 bases and 12 bases respectively, with 19 bases between them. The length of the CDR3 is 13 residues. Germline CDR1 reads SGHTA; CDR2 reads FQGNSA. The chain's CDR3 is CASSSYLTDFWYF. CDR3 nucleotide sequence: TGTGCCAGCAGCTCTTACCTGACTGACTTTTGGTACTTC.

This clonotype was observed a handful of times. V usage is TRBV20-1 and J usage is TRBJ2-5, with 12 positions matching TRBD2. Germline CDR1 DFQATT, CDR2 SNEGSKA (reference sequence). This CDR3 contains 14 residues. Trimming at V came to 5 bases and at J to 7 bases, leaving 8 bases not matched to a gene. The CDR3 sequence is CSAGGASGRGTQYF. The CDR3 bases are TGCAGTGCTGGTGGGGCTAGCGGGAGGGGGACCCAGTACTTC.

The chain uses TRBV24-1 and TRBJ2-2; the D gene is possibly TRBD2 (6 bases). The CDR3 has 14 residues. Trimming left V 5 bases short and J 5 bases short, with 11 bases between. Germline loops: CDR1 KGHDR, CDR2 SFDVKD. The CDR3 DNA follows: TGTGCCACCAGTGTCGGGAGAGAAACCGGGGAGCTGTTTTTT. It encodes CATSVGRETGELFF.

This clonotype was seen a handful of times. This chain uses TRBV7-9 with TRBJ1-5, with D perhaps matching TRBD1 (6 bases). With 2 bases removed from V and 4 bases from J, the gap between germline ends came to 6 bases. The CDR3 extends over 13 amino acids. CDR1 is SEHNR, CDR2 FQNEAQ, per germline (reference sequence). Here the CDR3 DNA reads TGTGCCAGCAGCTTACAGGGGAATCAGCCCCAGCATTTT. Its protein product is CASSLQGNQPQHF.

J is TRBJ1-5 and V is TRBV6-2 or TRBV6-3; a possible D gene is TRBD1 (6 bases). CDR3 size: 16 residues. V lost 6 bases and J lost 2, with 17 bases in between. Germline loops: CDR1 MNHEY, CDR2 SVGEGT. This chain's CDR3 is CASSLTGGAGNQPQHF. The CDR3 bases are TGTGCCAGCAGCCTTACCGGGGGGGCTGGCAATCAGCCCCAGCATTTT.

The chain is built from TRBV19 and TRBJ1-5; no reliable D call. Germline CDR1 and CDR2: LNHDA and SQIVND (reference sequence). The ends were cut back, 4 bases at V and 7 bases at J, with 11 bases in the middle. This CDR3 is built from 13 residues. Here the CDR3 reads CASSTEIEQPQHF. The CDR3 region has the DNA TGTGCCAGTAGTACCGAGATAGAACAGCCCCAGCATTTT. The whole variable domain, filled in from reference TRBV19 and TRBJ1-5, reads DGGITQSPKYLFRKEGQNVTLSCEQNLNHDAMYWYRQDPGQGLRLIYYSQIVNDFQKGDIAEGYSVSREKKESFPLTVTSAQKNPTAFYLCASSTEIEQPQHFGDGTRLSIL.

This chain joins TRBV6-4 and TRBJ1-5; D not certain. Germline CDR1 and CDR2: MRHNA and SNTAGT. V dropped 0 bases and J dropped 3 bases, with 12 bases sitting between them. There are 16 residues in the CDR3. This CDR3 reads CASSDSKARYNQPQHF. CDR3 DNA sequence: TGTGCCAGCAGTGACTCGAAGGCCAGATACAATCAGCCCCAGCATTTT.

V is TRBV20-1 and J is TRBJ2-7; 9 nucleotides match TRBD2. This CDR3 contains 14 residues. After removal of 3 bases from V and 4 bases from J, the junction contained 7 bases not matched to a gene. Germline values: CDR1 DFQATT, CDR2 SNEGSKA (reference sequence). Here the CDR3 reads CSARVTSGRYEQYF. The DNA of the CDR3 is TGCAGTGCTAGGGTGACTAGCGGAAGGTACGAGCAGTACTTC.

In this sample, this clonotype turned up once. This chain links TRBV2 with TRBJ1-3; perhaps TRBD1 as D (5 bases). Looked up from germline, CDR1 is SNHLY and CDR2 is FYNNEI. With 3 bases removed from V and 0 bases from J, the gap between germline ends came to 21 bases. This CDR3 comprises 19 residues. The DNA for the CDR3 is TGTGCCAGCAGTGAGAGGGTGGACTTATGGGGCGACTCTGGAAACACCATATATTTT. As protein: CASSERVDLWGDSGNTIYF. The full variable domain, completed using reference TRBV2 and TRBJ1-3, is EPEVTQTPSHQVTQMGQEVILRCVPISNHLYFYWYRQILGQKVEFLVSFYNNEISEKSEIFDDQFSVERPDGSNFTLKIRSTKLEDSAMYFCASSERVDLWGDSGNTIYFGEGSWLTVV.

This clonotype has more than one count but fewer than ten. The genes are TRBV24-1 and TRBJ2-1; TRBD1 might be the D (6 bases). This CDR3 region has 12 residues. The germline V gene encodes CDR1 KGHDR and CDR2 SFDVKD. V lost 6 bases and J lost 9, with 11 bases in between. CDR3 nucleotide sequence: TGTGCCACCAGTACAGGGTTTGCTGAGCAGTTCTTC. This encodes CATSTGFAEQFF.

This chain connects TRBV5-4 to TRBJ1-6, with 7 bases that match TRBD1. The CDR3 is 14 amino acids. Germline V gene sequence: CDR1 SGHNT, CDR2 YYREEE (reference sequence). V lost 3 bases to trimming and J lost 3 bases; unmatched junction nucleotides: 0. The CDR3 region has the DNA TGTGCCAGCAGCTGGACAGGCTATAATTCACCCCTCCACTTT. It yields the protein CASSWTGYNSPLHF.